Below are 9 T cell receptor beta chains sequenced from a single sample in a study of cytomegalovirus exposure and HLA in healthy donors. Clones were read by immunoSEQ multiplex PCR, and TCRdb kept only the in-frame ones, dropping some. Among 140,000 to 150,000 clones, roughly 86% were seen once, and the ten largest hold less than 5.5%. The sample taken for sequencing was PBMCs. Source of these receptors: a man younger than 35 in good health and CMV-seropositive.

The genes are TRBV5-1 and TRBJ2-7, with D perhaps matching TRBD1 (6 bases). The CDR3 consists of 15 residues. Germline assignment: CDR1 SGHRS and CDR2 YFSETQ. With 1 base removed from V and 1 base from J, the gap between germline ends came to 12 bases. For the CDR3, the DNA is TGCGCCAGCAGCTTGTTCCCGGACAGTTCCTACGAGCAGTACTTC. Translating it yields CASSLFPDSSYEQYF.

Only a few counts were recorded for this clone. This sequence joins TRBV19 and TRBJ2-2; TRBD1 aligns across 11 bases. V dropped 5 bases and J dropped 7; count of bases not matched to a gene: 6. The CDR3 sequence is 15 residues long. Germline V lookup: CDR1 LNHDA, CDR2 SQIVND (reference sequence). CDR3 amino acids: CASSPGQGGIGELFF. The DNA for the CDR3 is TGTGCCAGTAGTCCGGGACAGGGGGGAATCGGGGAGCTGTTTTTT.

This chain joins TRBV18 and TRBJ1-2; TRBD1 might be the D (5 bases). Germline-derived CDR1 and CDR2 are KGHSH and LQKENI. CDR3 length equals 13 residues. The germline V and J ends were trimmed by 5 bases and 8 bases, with 15 bases remaining between them. The CDR3 bases are TGTGCCAGCTCATCTCGGGCCTCAGGGGGCTACACCTTC. It yields the protein CASSSRASGGYTF.

The rearrangement joins TRBV7-7 to TRBJ2-5; tentative D call: TRBD1 (5 bases). The V end was cut by 2 bases, the J end by 5 bases, with 15 bases between. The CDR3 consists of 15 residues. Germline loops: CDR1 SSHAT, CDR2 FNYEAQ (reference sequence). The CDR3 bases are TGTGCCAGCAGCTTATCAAGGCAGGGATCGGAGACCCAGTACTTC. Translated, it gives CASSLSRQGSETQYF.

The V and J genes are TRBV12-5 and TRBJ1-1; TRBD1 matches at 7 bases. The CDR3 has 19 residues. The trim removed 5 bases at V and 5 bases at J, leaving 23 bases unmatched. The germline V gene has CDR1 LGHNT and CDR2 FRNRAP. CDR3 nucleotide sequence: TGTGCTAGTGGTCCCAGCCGTGCCAGGGGGTTAAGAGTACAGACTGAAGCTTTCTTT. Translation: CASGPSRARGLRVQTEAFF. Variable domain in full (rest from reference TRBV12-5 and TRBJ1-1): DARVTQTPRHKVTEMGQEVTMRCQPILGHNTVFWYRQTMMQGLELLAYFRNRAPLDDSGMPKDRFSAEMPDATLATLKIQPSEPRDSAVYFCASGPSRARGLRVQTEAFFGQGTRLTVV.

The chain joins TRBV6-1 to TRBJ2-7; 7 positions match TRBD1. Per germline, CDR1 MNHNS and CDR2 SASEGT. CDR3 length: 13 residues. J lost 5 bases, V lost 8 bases, and 9 bases had no gene match. This chain's CDR3 is CASAGTALDEQYF. The CDR3 DNA follows: TGTGCCAGCGCCGGGACAGCCCTAGACGAGCAGTACTTC.

CDR3 DNA sequence: TGTGCCAGCAGTTTGTACAGGTCTCAGCCCCAGCATTTT. It codes for CASSLYRSQPQHF. The chain couples TRBV27 to TRBJ1-5; weak D call: TRBD1 (5 bases). Deletions cut 3 bases from V and 6 bases from J, with 9 bases between. The CDR3 sequence is 13 residues long. Germline lookup yields CDR1 MNHEY and CDR2 SMNVEV (reference sequence).

J is TRBJ1-2 and V is TRBV7-3; tentatively, D is TRBD1 (6 bases). The CDR3 consists of 15 residues. Germline V gene sequence: CDR1 SGHTA, CDR2 FQGTGA. V was trimmed by 4 bases and J by 8 bases, leaving 20 bases between them. The CDR3 loop is CASSSPEAGVGGYTF. The DNA of the CDR3 is TGTGCCAGCAGCTCCCCCGAGGCAGGGGTAGGGGGCTACACCTTC.

The chain has TRBV30 and TRBJ2-1, with TRBD2 identical over 11 bases. From germline, CDR1 is GTSNPN and CDR2 SVGIG (reference sequence). This CDR3 comprises 13 residues. Losses at the gene ends were 5 bases for V and 14 bases for J; bases not matched to a gene: 11. The CDR3 DNA reads TGTGCCTGGGGTACCAGACTAGCGGGATATGAGTTCTTC. It codes for CAWGTRLAGYEFF.